Each of the 9 T cell receptor beta chains below was sequenced from the same sample in a study of T cells in Graves' hyperthyroidism and ophthalmopathy. RNA transcripts provided the source from which TCR beta CDR3 regions were amplified. Using the HTBI primer set, a first-round RT-PCR was run on the TCR CDR3. TCRdb processed the multiplex PCR reads anew with MiXCR; each CDR3 protein has one entry. The sample lists 390,000 or so distinct CDR3 sequences; approximately 15% were seen once. The source material was blood. The receptors here all came from a man aged 18 to 30 with Graves' ophthalmopathy.

Points on this clonotype: This may arise from a read error, as a much more abundant clone is one base away. J is TRBJ2-3 and V is TRBV20-1, with a possible D match to TRBD1 (5 bases). The J call may be wrong; the DNA end is better matched by TRBJ1-5. CDR1 and CDR2 from the germline V gene are DFQATT and SNEGSKA (reference sequence). The CDR3 totals 17 residues. As DNA, the CDR3 is TGCAGTGCTGCTTGGGGACTAGCGGGGGATAGCACAGATACGCAGCATTTT. Encoded protein: CSAAWGLAGDSTDTQHF.

The rearrangement uses TRBV5-1 and TRBJ2-5; no clear D gene. There are 15 residues in the CDR3. CDR1 is SGHRS and CDR2 is YFSETQ in the germline V gene. The V end lost 0 bases, the J end lost 4 bases, and 13 bases lay between the germline ends. The CDR3 protein is CASSLGRPERETQYF. The CDR3 bases are TGCGCCAGCAGCTTGGGCCGGCCGGAGCGAGAGACCCAGTACTTC.

Many counts were recorded for this clonotype. The chain has TRBV7-9 and TRBJ2-5; a possible D gene is TRBD2 (5 bases). Germline CDR1 is SEHNR and CDR2 is FQNEAQ (reference sequence). The CDR3 is 15 residues long. The V gene lost 4 bases and the J gene lost 4 bases, with 16 bases spanning the gap. As DNA, the CDR3 is TGTGCCAGCAGCTCCTACACCCTGAGGGCAGAGACCCAGTACTTC. Protein product: CASSSYTLRAETQYF.

This clonotype was seen ten or more times. The V gene is TRBV7-8, the J gene TRBJ2-1; 12 bases match TRBD2. Germline V gene data show CDR1 as SGHVS and CDR2 as FQNEAQ. V was pared by 4 bases and J by 15 bases, with 4 bases of the junction left unmatched. This CDR3 is 12 amino acids long. DNA of the CDR3: TGTGCCAGCAGCTCTAGCGGGAGGGCTATGTTCTTC. Its protein product is CASSSSGRAMFF.

The chain is built from TRBV19 and TRBJ2-2; D is possibly TRBD2 (7 bases). Trimming removed 6 bases from V and 4 bases from J, with 12 bases in between. The CDR3 loop spans 14 amino acids. Germline CDR1 is LNHDA and CDR2 is SQIVND (reference sequence). The CDR3 loop is CASSVRGGTGELFF. The CDR3 region has the DNA TGTGCCAGTAGCGTTAGGGGGGGCACCGGGGAGCTGTTTTTT.

This clonotype was seen many times. The chain recombines TRBV4-1 with TRBJ2-5; D is undetermined. Looked up from germline, CDR1 is MGHRA and CDR2 is YSYEKL. Trimming pared 0 bases from V and 1 base from J, leaving 9 bases between. There are 15 residues in the CDR3. CDR3 sequence reads: CASSQDQASQETQYF. Here the CDR3 DNA reads TGCGCCAGCAGCCAAGATCAGGCAAGCCAAGAGACCCAGTACTTC.

J is TRBJ2-5 and V is TRBV6-1; tentative D call: TRBD2 (8 bases). The V gene lost 7 bases and the J gene lost 5 bases, with 20 bases spanning the gap. Germline loops: CDR1 MNHNS, CDR2 SASEGT. The CDR3 is 15 amino acids. CDR3 in amino acids: CASKGAGGIGETQYF. In nucleotides, the CDR3 is TGTGCCAGCAAGGGGGCGGGAGGTATCGGGGAGACCCAGTACTTC.

This clonotype occurred many times. The V and J genes are TRBV12-3 or TRBV12-4 and TRBJ2-5, with 8 positions matching TRBD2. J gave up 4 bases and V 2 bases, and 6 bases lay outside the gene matches. The CDR3 loop spans 15 amino acids. The CDR3 here is CASSLKSGRGETQYF. CDR3 bases: TGTGCCAGCAGTTTAAAAAGCGGGAGAGGAGAGACCCAGTACTTC.

The sample holds a few counts of this clonotype. The chain carries TRBV12-3 or TRBV12-4 and TRBJ1-1; 8 nucleotides line up with TRBD1. The CDR3 spans 18 residues. With 8 bases clipped from V and 5 bases from J, the junction kept 22 bases outside the gene matches. CDR3 bases: TGTGCCAGCTCACCCCCCTCCGGGACAGGTTCCCGTATGACTGAAGCTTTCTTT. It encodes CASSPPSGTGSRMTEAFF.